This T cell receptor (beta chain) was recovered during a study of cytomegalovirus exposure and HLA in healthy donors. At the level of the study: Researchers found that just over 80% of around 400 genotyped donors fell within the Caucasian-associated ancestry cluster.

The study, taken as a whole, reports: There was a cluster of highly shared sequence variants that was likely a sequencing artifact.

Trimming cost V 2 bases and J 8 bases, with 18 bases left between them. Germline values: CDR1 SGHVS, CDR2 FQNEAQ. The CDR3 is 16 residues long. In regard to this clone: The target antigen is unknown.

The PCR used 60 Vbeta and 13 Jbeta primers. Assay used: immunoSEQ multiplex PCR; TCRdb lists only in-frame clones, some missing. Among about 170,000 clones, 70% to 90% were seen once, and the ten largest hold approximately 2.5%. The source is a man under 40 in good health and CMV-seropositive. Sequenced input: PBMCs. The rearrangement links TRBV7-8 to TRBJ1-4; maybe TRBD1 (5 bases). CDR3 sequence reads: CASSLFEWGEGEKLFF. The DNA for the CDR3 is TGTGCCAGCAGCTTATTCGAGTGGGGGGAAGGAGAAAAACTGTTTTTT. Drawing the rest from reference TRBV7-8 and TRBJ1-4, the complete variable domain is GAGVSQSPRYKVAKRGQDVALRCDPISGHVSLFWYQQALGQGPEFLTYFQNEAQLDKSGLPSDRFFAERPEGSVSTLKIQRTQQEDSAVYLCASSLFEWGEGEKLFFGSGTQLSVL.